These 5 T cell receptor beta chains came from one sample sequenced in a study of beta chain features in type 1 diabetes. What was sequenced were expressed TCRB transcripts, since all of the isolated RNA had been reverse transcribed. Only in-frame clones appear in the TCRdb table, and some are missing; sequencing was by immunoSEQ multiplex PCR. Of 200,000 to 300,000 clones detected, about 71% appear once; the ten largest clones hold approximately 0.053%. The sequencing sample was made of naive CD4+ T cells from blood. Receptors originate from a man aged 25-40 years in good health.

The V and J genes are TRBV2 and TRBJ2-5; D remains unclear. The CDR3 has 14 amino acids. The germline V gene encodes CDR1 SNHLY and CDR2 FYNNEI. Trimming cost V 3 bases and J 1 base, with 9 bases left between them. CDR3 DNA sequence: TGTGCCAGCAGTGAGGCTCCCTTCCAAGAGACCCAGTACTTC. It translates to CASSEAPFQETQYF.

The chain employs TRBV7-9 and TRBJ1-5; D remains ambiguous. Germline V gene sequence: CDR1 SEHNR, CDR2 FQNEAQ (reference sequence). The CDR3 contains 12 residues. V lost 5 bases to trimming and J lost 5 bases, with 7 bases between them. CDR3 loop: CASSNTDQPQHF. The CDR3 nucleotides are TGTGCCAGCAGCAACACAGATCAGCCCCAGCATTTT.

The CDR3 coding sequence is TGTGCCTGGAGGGTTCTGGATGAAGAGACCCAGTACTTC. Translation: CAWRVLDEETQYF. This rearrangement joins TRBV30 to TRBJ2-5; D is ambiguous. The CDR3 totals 13 residues. CDR1 and CDR2 from the germline V gene are GTSNPN and SVGIG (reference sequence). The V end was cut by 3 bases, the J end by 3 bases, with 11 bases between.

This clone was counted only a few times. The CDR3 nucleotides are TGTGCCTGGAGTACATCTAAACAAGAGACCCAGTACTTC. Encoded protein: CAWSTSKQETQYF. The chain has TRBV30 and TRBJ2-5, with no clear D. Trimming stripped 2 bases from V and 2 bases from J, with 9 bases between. CDR1 GTSNPN and CDR2 SVGIG come from the germline V gene (reference sequence). This CDR3 is built from 13 residues.

The chain has TRBV30 and TRBJ1-1, with 8 bases that match TRBD1. CDR3 length: 12 residues. Losses at the gene ends were 5 bases for V and 8 bases for J; bases not matched to a gene: 7. Germline values: CDR1 GTSNPN, CDR2 SVGIG (reference sequence). The CDR3 reads CAWQPGQGEAFF. CDR3 sequence (DNA): TGTGCCTGGCAACCCGGACAGGGAGAAGCTTTCTTT.